The 23 T cell receptor beta chains presented below share a single source sample, sequenced in a study of blood T cell repertoires in COVID-19 (dated by TCRdb to between 2020 and 2021). The receptor library was made with the immunoSEQ multiplex PCR assay. TCRdb retrieved this table from immuneACCESS and kept in-frame rearrangements only. Not all clones are present; in checked studies, unresolved V genes account for under half, and no reason is known for the remainder. This sample lists approximately 92,000 clones; 65% to 85% were detected once. Roughly 2% of the sample lies in the top ten. Sequenced input: peripheral blood. The receptors stem from a man in his sixties or seventies with active or convalescent COVID-19.

The rearrangement uses TRBV7-9 and TRBJ1-2, with 7 bases matching TRBD1. Trimming removed 7 bases from V and 2 bases from J; junction bases left unmatched: 10. Germline CDR1 SEHNR, CDR2 FQNEAQ (reference sequence). This CDR3 spans 15 amino acids. CDR3 region: CASTPKGASNYGYTF. DNA of the CDR3: TGTGCCAGCACTCCCAAGGGGGCGTCAAACTATGGCTACACCTTC.

V usage is TRBV2 and J usage is TRBJ1-5; the D is unclear. Trimming stripped 3 bases from V and 3 bases from J, with 9 bases between. The CDR3 contains 14 residues. CDR1 is SNHLY, CDR2 FYNNEI, per germline. CDR3 DNA: TGTGCCAGCAGTGATTCTAGAGTCAATCAGCCCCAGCATTTT. It yields the protein CASSDSRVNQPQHF. The full variable domain, its missing parts supplied by reference TRBV2 and TRBJ1-5, is EPEVTQTPSHQVTQMGQEVILRCVPISNHLYFYWYRQILGQKVEFLVSFYNNEISEKSEIFDDQFSVERPDGSNFTLKIRSTKLEDSAMYFCASSDSRVNQPQHFGDGTRLSIL.

This sequence joins TRBV5-1 and TRBJ2-6; D not certain. This CDR3 is 15 amino acids long. V was trimmed by 0 bases and J by 4 bases, leaving 8 bases between them. The germline gives CDR1 SGHRS, CDR2 YFSETQ. CDR3 sequence (DNA): TGCGCCAGCAGCTTGGCCGGGTCCGGGGCCAACGTCCTGACTTTC. Protein: CASSLAGSGANVLTF.

The J gene is TRBJ1-5, the V gene TRBV7-8, with no clear D. CDR3 length: 13 amino acids. Germline values: CDR1 SGHVS, CDR2 FQNEAQ. Between the trimmed V and J ends, which lost 2 bases and 10 bases, there was a span of 12 bases. CDR3 residues: CASSLSTGSPQHF. CDR3 bases: TGTGCCAGCAGCTTAAGTACGGGAAGCCCCCAGCATTTT.

The chain carries TRBV11-2 and TRBJ2-6; 7 nucleotides align to TRBD1. The junction had 12 bases not matched to a gene; V was cut back by 5 bases and J by 2 bases. Germline CDR1 reads SGHAT; CDR2 reads FQNNGV. The CDR3 spans 18 residues. This CDR3 reads CASSTRRHRGTGANVLTF. CDR3 coding DNA: TGTGCCAGCAGCACTCGCCGTCACAGGGGAACTGGGGCCAACGTCCTGACTTTC.

This chain uses TRBV5-1 with TRBJ2-7; TRBD1 aligns across 7 bases. The junction had 6 bases not matched to a gene; V was cut back by 0 bases and J by 3 bases. Germline V lookup: CDR1 SGHRS, CDR2 YFSETQ. This CDR3 has 15 residues. The CDR3 region is CASSLGQGKVYEQYF. The CDR3 DNA follows: TGCGCCAGCAGCTTGGGACAGGGTAAGGTCTACGAGCAGTACTTC.

On this clone itself: A read error may produce the germline difference seen at one junction end. The chain carries TRBV5-4 and TRBJ2-3; tentatively, D is TRBD2 (6 bases). This CDR3 is 15 amino acids long. Germline lookup yields CDR1 SGHNT and CDR2 YYREEE (reference sequence). The CDR3 region has the DNA TGTGCCAGCAGCTTACCCGGGGGAGGCACAAATACGCAGTATTTT. Amino acids: CASSLPGGGTNTQYF.

This clone was seen a handful of times. The CDR3 protein is CASSLAAKVGGYTF. Here the CDR3 DNA reads TGTGCCAGCAGTTTAGCGGCAAAAGTAGGCGGCTACACCTTC. This chain uses TRBV28 with TRBJ1-2; no clear D gene. The CDR3 totals 14 residues. CDR1 is MDHEN and CDR2 is SYDVKM in the germline V gene. V lost 2 bases, J lost 8 bases, and 15 bases lay in between.

The chain couples TRBV29-1 to TRBJ2-1; weak D call: TRBD1 (5 bases). CDR1 is SQVTM and CDR2 is ANQGSEA in the germline V gene. V was trimmed by 4 bases and J by 4 bases, leaving 14 bases between them. The CDR3 has 14 amino acids. CDR3 protein: CSVVQLDRYNEQFF. In nucleotides, the CDR3 is TGCAGCGTTGTACAACTTGACAGATACAATGAGCAGTTCTTC.

V is TRBV6-6 and J is TRBJ2-2; possible D gene TRBD2, 7 bases. This CDR3 spans 14 amino acids. Germline-derived CDR1 and CDR2 are MNHNY and SVGAGI (reference sequence). Trimming removed 6 bases at V and 7 bases at J, with 15 bases between. Here the CDR3 reads CASRDSGEGGELFF. In DNA form, the CDR3 reads TGTGCCAGCAGGGACAGCGGGGAGGGCGGGGAGCTGTTTTTT.

The chain couples TRBV6-6 to TRBJ1-3; D is possibly TRBD1 (5 bases). The V gene lost 5 bases and the J gene lost 2 bases, with 10 bases spanning the gap. Germline values: CDR1 MNHNY, CDR2 SVGAGI (reference sequence). This CDR3 spans 14 amino acids. CDR3 loop: CASSPRVTGNTIYF. The CDR3 DNA is TGTGCCAGCAGTCCCAGGGTTACTGGAAACACCATATATTTT.

V is TRBV9 and J is TRBJ2-3; D not certain. CDR3 length equals 16 residues. CDR1 is SGDLS, CDR2 YYNGEE, per germline. Trimming stripped 1 base from V and 2 bases from J, with 14 bases between. The chain's CDR3 is CASSVSGSSPTDTQYF. The CDR3 coding sequence is TGTGCCAGCAGCGTATCCGGGTCCAGCCCCACAGATACGCAGTATTTT. The full variable domain, completed using reference TRBV9 and TRBJ2-3, is DSGVTQTPKHLITATGQRVTLRCSPRSGDLSVYWYQQSLDQGLQFLIQYYNGEERAKGNILERFSAQQFPDLHSELNLSSLELGDSALYFCASSVSGSSPTDTQYFGPGTRLTVL.

V gene TRBV7-6 combines with J gene TRBJ2-5, with D uncertain. Germline V gene lookup returns CDR1 SGHVS and CDR2 FNYEAQ. The CDR3 runs 13 residues. Trimming removed 3 bases from V and 4 bases from J, with 9 bases in between. CDR3 in amino acids: CASSFGPRETQYF. Here the CDR3 DNA reads TGTGCCAGCAGCTTTGGGCCGCGAGAGACCCAGTACTTC.

The chain joins TRBV6-2 or TRBV6-3 to TRBJ2-5; D unresolved. Per germline, CDR1 MNHEY and CDR2 SVGEGT. Trimming removed 2 bases from V and 5 bases from J, with 3 bases in between. This CDR3 spans 11 amino acids. The DNA for the CDR3 is TGTGCCAGCAGTTACCCGGAGACCCAGTACTTC. Protein sequence: CASSYPETQYF.

The chain couples TRBV5-1 to TRBJ2-7; 9 bases are a match to TRBD1. From germline, CDR1 is SGHRS and CDR2 YFSETQ. The V segment lost 4 bases and the J segment 3 bases; nucleotides outside the gene matches: 11. The length of the CDR3 is 16 residues. CDR3 nucleotides: TGCGCCAGCAGCCCCGGACCGGGACAGGGCTTCTACGAGCAGTACTTC. Translated, it gives CASSPGPGQGFYEQYF.

This clone showed up just once. The chain combines TRBV5-4 with TRBJ2-7, with 7 bases matching TRBD2. The ends lost 4 bases at V and 2 bases at J; junction bases unmatched: 12. This CDR3 contains 16 residues. Germline loops: CDR1 SGHNT, CDR2 YYREEE (reference sequence). CDR3 protein: CASSPGGSGSAYEQYF. Here the CDR3 DNA reads TGTGCCAGCAGCCCTGGAGGTAGCGGGTCGGCCTACGAGCAGTACTTC. Supplemented by reference TRBV5-4 and TRBJ2-7, the full variable domain reads ETGVTQSPTHLIKTRGQQVTLRCSSQSGHNTVSWYQQALGQGPQFIFQYYREEENGRGNFPPRFSGLQFPNYSSELNVNALELDDSALYLCASSPGGSGSAYEQYFGPGTRLTVT.

CDR3 sequence: CASSLGYSQSSGANVLTF. The CDR3 DNA reads as TGTGCCAGCAGCTTAGGGTACAGTCAAAGCTCTGGGGCCAACGTCCTGACTTTC. The chain couples TRBV7-2 to TRBJ2-6, with D hard to call. There are 18 residues in the CDR3. The germline CDR1 and CDR2 sequences are SGHTA and FQGNSA. Trimming took off 1 base at V and 0 bases at J, with 13 bases between the two ends.

The sample holds one count of this clone. This rearrangement joins TRBV7-2 to TRBJ2-3; no reliable D call. With 5 bases removed from V and 4 bases from J, the gap between germline ends came to 10 bases. The CDR3 consists of 13 residues. Per the germline V gene, CDR1 is SGHTA and CDR2 is FQGNSA. CDR3 nucleotides: TGTGCCAGCAGCCCTCGGAGCCCAGATACGCAGTATTTT. Translation: CASSPRSPDTQYF.

This clone was counted only a few times. The chain uses TRBV2 and TRBJ2-5, with TRBD1 matching over 8 bases. Germline CDR1 reads SNHLY; CDR2 reads FYNNEI. The CDR3 is made up of 14 amino acids. V dropped 6 bases and J dropped 4; count of bases not matched to a gene: 7. The CDR3 here is CASRVDRAGETQYF. The CDR3 nucleotides read TGTGCCAGCAGGGTGGACAGGGCTGGAGAGACCCAGTACTTC.

The J gene is TRBJ1-3, the V gene TRBV7-3, with TRBD1 matching over 11 bases. The CDR3 length is 15 residues. Germline CDR1 and CDR2: SGHTA and FQGTGA. The junction had 1 base not matched to a gene; V was cut back by 4 bases and J by 2 bases. This CDR3 reads CASSSDRGPGNTIYF. CDR3 nucleotide sequence: TGTGCCAGCAGCTCGGACAGGGGGCCTGGAAACACCATATATTTT.

The V call is TRBV5-1, the J call TRBJ2-5; TRBD2 agrees at 12 bases. V was pared by 4 bases and J by 4 bases, with 8 bases of the junction left unmatched. There are 16 residues in the CDR3. The germline gives CDR1 SGHRS, CDR2 YFSETQ. For the CDR3, the DNA is TGCGCCAGCAGCCCAAGGACTAGCGGGGAAGGAGAGACCCAGTACTTC. It yields the protein CASSPRTSGEGETQYF.

V and J are TRBV30 and TRBJ2-3; 7 bases match TRBD2. The V segment lost 7 bases and the J segment 2 bases; nucleotides outside the gene matches: 6. The CDR3 has 13 residues. Germline CDR1 reads GTSNPN; CDR2 reads SVGIG (reference sequence). CDR3 sequence (DNA): TGTGCCTTACTAGCGTCTGTCACAGATACGCAGTATTTT. Protein: CALLASVTDTQYF.

About this clone itself: At one end the junction does not follow the germline gene, possibly because of a read error. The genes are TRBV18 and TRBJ2-6; a possible D gene is TRBD1 (5 bases). Germline lookup yields CDR1 KGHSH and CDR2 LQKENI. The CDR3 length is 14 residues. The CDR3 here is CASSPPSGANVLTF. The CDR3 bases are TGTGCCAGCTCACCTCCCTCTGGGGCCAACGTCCTGACTTTT.